The entry that follows covers one TCR beta chain sequence. Antigen: not known. The entry originates in a study of shared clonotypes between healthy human individuals. About the research overall: Each donor contributed plates that comprised three CD4 naive, three CD4 memory, two CD8 naive and one CD8 memory. General study points: All-four-donor shared clonotypes had higher generation probabilities than non-shared clonotypes did.

Splitting of each subset's genomic DNA was done evenly across several immunoSEQ plates. Data came from immunoSEQ multiplex PCR; TCRdb stores just in-frame clones and leaves some out. Seen here are 550,000 to 800,000 clones, around 67% observed once, and the top ten hold more than 1.5%. All participating donors were Caucasian adults from Nashville, Tennessee. The source is a woman aged 25 to 39 in good health. The sequencing input was memory CD4+ T cells sorted from blood. Subset defined: CD45RA-negative fraction.

The DNA of the CDR3 is TGTGCCTGGAGTCGCGGTCTGAGCTCCTACGAGCAGTACTTC. Its translation is CAWSRGLSSYEQYF. V and J are TRBV30 and TRBJ2-7; no reliable D call. CDR3 size: 14 residues. Germline CDR1 GTSNPN, CDR2 SVGIG (reference sequence). V shed 2 bases and J shed 0 bases, with 11 bases lying between them.